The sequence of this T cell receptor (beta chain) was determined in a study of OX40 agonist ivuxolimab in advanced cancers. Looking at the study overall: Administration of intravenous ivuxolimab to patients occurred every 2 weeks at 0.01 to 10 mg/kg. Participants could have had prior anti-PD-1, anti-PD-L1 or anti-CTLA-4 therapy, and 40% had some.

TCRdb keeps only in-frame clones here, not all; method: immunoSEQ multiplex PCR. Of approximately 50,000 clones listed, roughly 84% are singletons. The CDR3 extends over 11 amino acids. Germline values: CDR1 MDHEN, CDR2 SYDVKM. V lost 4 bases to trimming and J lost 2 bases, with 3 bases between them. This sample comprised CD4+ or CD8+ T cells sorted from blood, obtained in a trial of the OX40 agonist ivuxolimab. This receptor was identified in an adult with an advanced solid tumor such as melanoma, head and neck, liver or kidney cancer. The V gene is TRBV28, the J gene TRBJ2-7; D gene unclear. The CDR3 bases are TGTGCCAGCAGTTCAGCCTACGAGCAGTACTTC. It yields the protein CASSSAYEQYF. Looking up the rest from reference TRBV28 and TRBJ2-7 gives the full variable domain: DVKVTQSSRYLVKRTGEKVFLECVQDMDHENMFWYRQDPGLGLRLIYFSYDVKMKEKGDIPEGYSVSREKKERFSLILESASTNQTSMYLCASSSAYEQYFGPGTRLTVT.